These T cell receptor beta chains were read from a single sample in a study of CD8 T cells in ankylosing spondylitis. TCRdb used MiXCR to reprocess the 5' RACE reads, holding one entry per CDR3 protein. The data hold 350,000 to 400,000 distinct CDR3 sequences, with approximately 22% observed a single time. What was sequenced was blood, either unsorted or a sorted T cell fraction (not recorded which). Receptor source: a male donor with ankylosing spondylitis or in good health (not recorded which). The CDR3 runs from the conserved cysteine through the conserved F or W.

j_call: TRBJ1-1; v_call: TRBV7-3; cdr3_aa: CASSPRGLGEAFF
j_call: TRBJ2-1; v_call: TRBV24-1; cdr3_aa: CATSGSGGPSYNEQFF
j_call: TRBJ2-7; v_call: TRBV29-1; cdr3_aa: CSVQAWSYEQYF
j_call: TRBJ1-1; v_call: TRBV30; cdr3_aa: CAWSTIDGTEAFF
j_call: TRBJ2-7; v_call: TRBV6-2/TRBV6-3; cdr3_aa: CASSYPRQGRIYEQYF
j_call: TRBJ2-7; v_call: TRBV11-2; cdr3_aa: CASSLGDGEQYF
j_call: TRBJ2-3; v_call: TRBV5-4; cdr3_aa: CASSAPGSPTDTQYF
j_call: TRBJ2-3; v_call: TRBV6-1; cdr3_aa: CASSPQTGVSTDTQYF
j_call: TRBJ2-3; v_call: TRBV5-1; cdr3_aa: CASSLVLDSTDTQYF
j_call: TRBJ2-7; v_call: TRBV7-9; cdr3_aa: CASSLEGQVYEQYF
j_call: TRBJ1-6; v_call: TRBV7-9; cdr3_aa: CASSLDPRSSYNSPLHF
j_call: TRBJ2-3; v_call: TRBV7-9; cdr3_aa: CASSSLPPRGTDTQYF
j_call: TRBJ2-7; v_call: TRBV20-1; cdr3_aa: CSANRDWDYEQYF
j_call: TRBJ2-7; v_call: TRBV6-1; cdr3_aa: CASSEIAFEQYF
j_call: TRBJ2-1; v_call: TRBV12-3/TRBV12-4; cdr3_aa: CASGTANEQFF
j_call: TRBJ1-2; v_call: TRBV20-1; cdr3_aa: CSARTWQEFYGYTF
j_call: TRBJ1-5; v_call: TRBV10-2; cdr3_aa: CASSESAGYQPQHF
j_call: TRBJ1-5; v_call: TRBV6-5; cdr3_aa: CASSYPGTGYNQPQHF
j_call: TRBJ2-7; v_call: TRBV7-9; cdr3_aa: CASSWERGQPHSYEQYF
j_call: TRBJ2-2; v_call: TRBV5-5; cdr3_aa: CASSLDRGTGELFF
j_call: TRBJ1-1; v_call: TRBV4-1; cdr3_aa: CASSQDVRGFTEAFF
j_call: TRBJ2-5; v_call: TRBV3-1; cdr3_aa: CASSLSGGAEFLGETQYF
j_call: TRBJ2-7; v_call: TRBV2; cdr3_aa: CASSEGAGGPYEQYF
j_call: TRBJ1-2; v_call: TRBV12-3/TRBV12-4; cdr3_aa: CASREWTGNYGYTF
j_call: TRBJ1-1; v_call: TRBV7-6; cdr3_aa: CASSPRQGTNTEAFF
j_call: TRBJ2-1; v_call: TRBV4-2; cdr3_aa: CASSLRVIGYNEQFF
j_call: TRBJ1-1; v_call: TRBV12-3/TRBV12-4; cdr3_aa: CATGTEAFF
j_call: TRBJ2-7; v_call: TRBV5-1; cdr3_aa: CASSFGIHYEQYF
j_call: TRBJ2-1; v_call: TRBV11-2; cdr3_aa: CASRIMTGNNEQFF
j_call: TRBJ2-2; v_call: TRBV3-1; cdr3_aa: CASSQWKYRQGTNTGELFF
j_call: TRBJ1-1; v_call: TRBV20-1; cdr3_aa: CSARREGGTEAFF
j_call: TRBJ2-7; v_call: TRBV28; cdr3_aa: CASSFPRTEAYEQYF
j_call: TRBJ2-7; v_call: TRBV15; cdr3_aa: CATSRESLEQYF
j_call: TRBJ1-1; v_call: TRBV7-9; cdr3_aa: CASSHRDRWTEAFF
j_call: TRBJ2-2; v_call: TRBV20-1; cdr3_aa: CSALEGQENTGELFF
j_call: TRBJ2-1; v_call: TRBV27; cdr3_aa: CASSWASGGGDEQFF
j_call: TRBJ2-5; v_call: TRBV20-1; cdr3_aa: CSAKDGEAGLRSPQETQYF
j_call: TRBJ2-7; v_call: TRBV25-1; cdr3_aa: CASSEQGYSYEQYF
j_call: TRBJ1-4; v_call: TRBV12-3/TRBV12-4; cdr3_aa: CASSNTGGAGEKLFF